This entry is about one TCR beta chain. Its target is not known. The V end lost 1 base, the J end lost 4 bases, and 10 bases lay between the germline ends. The CDR3 length is 14 residues. CDR1 is SGHDN and CDR2 is FVKESK in the germline V gene. This specimen comes from a study of cytomegalovirus exposure and HLA in healthy donors. Overall study findings and caveats: An apparent linkage of common viral pathogens to several of the most significant clusters emerged in a later analysis. Cytomegalovirus association was listed for 164 TCR beta chains. Reported performance of the classifier showed diagnosis of cytomegalovirus status with high specificity and sensitivity. In a later analysis, HLA-associated TCR beta chains were more clonally expanded than equally common others.

Use of 60 Vbeta and 13 Jbeta primers characterized the PCR. Method: immunoSEQ multiplex PCR; TCRdb's copy keeps in-frame clones and lacks some. The data contain some 90,000 clones, around 86% of them seen just once; the ten biggest clones take up less than 5%. The rearrangement uses TRBV14 and TRBJ2-5; D gene uncertain. The sequenced sample consisted of PBMCs. This clonotype was obtained from a woman aged 70-85 years in good health and CMV-seropositive. CDR3 in amino acids: CASSQVGVRETQYF. For the CDR3, the DNA is TGTGCCAGCAGCCAAGTCGGAGTGAGAGAGACCCAGTACTTC. The full variable domain, with the rest looked up from reference TRBV14 and TRBJ2-5, is EAGVTQFPSHSVIEKGQTVTLRCDPISGHDNLYWYRRVMGKEIKFLLHFVKESKQDESGMPNNRFLAERTGGTYSTLKVQPAELEDSGVYFCASSQVGVRETQYFGPGTRLLVL.